The 7 T cell receptor beta chains below all came from one sample that was sequenced in a study of early T cells in non-severe SARS-CoV-2 infection. TCRdb called the 5' RACE reads again in MiXCR, with one record for every CDR3 protein. Among tens of thousands of distinct CDR3 sequences listed, about 9.4% were seen once. Sequenced here: whole blood, sampled at baseline. The receptor source for this set is an adult who was a healthcare worker with PCR-confirmed SARS-CoV-2 infection or an uninfected control (not recorded which).

This clonotype was counted many times. CDR3 bases: TGTGCCAGCAGCTTGGAGGGGCCCCCCGTGCGCGGAGAGACCCAGTACTTC. This translates into CASSLEGPPVRGETQYF. The chain combines TRBV5-4 with TRBJ2-5; TRBD1 might be the D (5 bases). The V gene's germline CDR1 is SGHNT and CDR2 YYREEE (reference sequence). The CDR3 runs to 17 residues. V was cut by 0 bases and J by 4 bases, with 19 bases left in between.

This clonotype has at least ten counts. V usage is TRBV27 and J usage is TRBJ2-2; D unresolved. Germline V gene lookup returns CDR1 MNHEY and CDR2 SMNVEV (reference sequence). Deletions cut 5 bases from V and 0 bases from J, with 19 bases between. The CDR3 totals 18 residues. CDR3 region: CASSPHPFTFANTGELFF. The CDR3 DNA follows: TGTGCCAGCAGTCCCCACCCTTTTACGTTCGCGAACACCGGGGAGCTGTTTTTT.

Many counts were recorded for this clonotype. The V gene is TRBV2, the J gene TRBJ1-3, with D perhaps TRBD1 (6 bases). The CDR3 contains 15 residues. V dropped 5 bases and J dropped 4 bases, with 15 bases sitting between them. Germline loops: CDR1 SNHLY, CDR2 FYNNEI. CDR3 nucleotides: TGTGCCAGCAGTCCAGCCCAGGGGATCGGAAACACCATATATTTT. Its translation: CASSPAQGIGNTIYF. The whole variable domain, remainder taken from reference TRBV2 and TRBJ1-3, is EPEVTQTPSHQVTQMGQEVILRCVPISNHLYFYWYRQILGQKVEFLVSFYNNEISEKSEIFDDQFSVERPDGSNFTLKIRSTKLEDSAMYFCASSPAQGIGNTIYFGEGSWLTVV.

This clonotype was counted only a few times. The rearrangement joins TRBV12-3 or TRBV12-4 to TRBJ2-7; 9 bases are shared with TRBD2. This CDR3 comprises 14 residues. V lost 1 base to trimming and J lost 4 bases; unmatched junction nucleotides: 2. The CDR3 loop is CASSLVLAGYEQYF. CDR3 in DNA: TGTGCCAGCAGTTTAGTCCTAGCGGGATACGAGCAGTACTTC.

The V call is TRBV4-2, the J call TRBJ2-3; 14 bases are a match to TRBD2. The V segment lost 2 bases and the J segment 3 bases; nucleotides outside the gene matches: 4. CDR1 LGHNA and CDR2 YNFKEQ come from the germline V gene. The CDR3 length is 17 residues. CDR3 bases: TGTGCCAGCAGCCAACTGACTAGCGGGAGGGGGACAGATACGCAGTATTTT. Its translation: CASSQLTSGRGTDTQYF.

In its sample, this clonotype was seen a few times. This chain joins TRBV5-1 and TRBJ1-2; D ambiguous. The CDR3 is 13 residues long. CDR1 and CDR2 (germline): SGHRS, YFSETQ. Trimming took 2 bases from V and 8 from J, leaving 13 bases between them. CDR3 residues: CASSFGQPGGYTF. CDR3 in DNA: TGCGCCAGCAGCTTCGGGCAGCCTGGGGGCTACACCTTC.

Only a few counts were recorded for this clonotype. This rearrangement joins TRBV7-8 to TRBJ2-3; possible D gene TRBD1, 5 bases. From germline, CDR1 is SGHVS and CDR2 FQNEAQ. Trimming cost V 1 base and J 3 bases, with 11 bases left between them. This CDR3 has 15 amino acids. CDR3 nucleotides: TGTGCCAGCAGCTTAGGGGGCTTAGGGACAGATACGCAGTATTTT. Protein sequence: CASSLGGLGTDTQYF.